What follows is one T cell receptor (beta chain) and its context. Its antigen is unidentified. The data originate from a study of brain T cells in children with intractable seizures. The study, taken as a whole, reports: Clones missing pre-surgery may reflect undersampling of that blood sample. Patients' HCMV serostatus was unknown; virus specificity rests on CDR3 similarity alone.

This table comes from immunoSEQ multiplex PCR, and its TCRdb copy is limited to in-frame clones, with some not included. Here the sample spans 110,000 or so clones, approximately 94% being singletons. Only cases whose brain tissue showed the highest T cell transcript signatures were sequenced. The TCR originated in a boy younger than two with hemimegalencephaly and intractable seizures. The sample here was peripheral blood, taken at surgery.

CDR3 loop: CASSLVGAYEQFF. As DNA, the CDR3 is TGTGCCAGTAGTTTGGTTGGGGCATATGAGCAGTTCTTC. The chain couples TRBV19 to TRBJ2-1, with a tentative D call TRBD1 (5 bases). The CDR3 spans 13 residues. V dropped 5 bases and J dropped 8 bases, with 13 bases sitting between them. Germline V gene lookup returns CDR1 LNHDA and CDR2 SQIVND (reference sequence).